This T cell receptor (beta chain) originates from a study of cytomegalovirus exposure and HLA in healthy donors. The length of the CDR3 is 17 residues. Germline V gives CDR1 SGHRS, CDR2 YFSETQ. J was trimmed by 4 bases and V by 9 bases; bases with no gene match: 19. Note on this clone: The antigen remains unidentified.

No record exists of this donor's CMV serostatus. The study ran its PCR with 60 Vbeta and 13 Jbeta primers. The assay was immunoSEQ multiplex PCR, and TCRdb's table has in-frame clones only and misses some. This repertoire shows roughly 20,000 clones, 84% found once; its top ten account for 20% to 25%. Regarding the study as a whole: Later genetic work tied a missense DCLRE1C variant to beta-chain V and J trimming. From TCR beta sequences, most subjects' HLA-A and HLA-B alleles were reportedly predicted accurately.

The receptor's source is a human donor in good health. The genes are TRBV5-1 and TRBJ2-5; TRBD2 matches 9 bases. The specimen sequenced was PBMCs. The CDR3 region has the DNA TGCGCCACTCCCACCAGGGGCGGGGGGGACTGGAGAGAGACCCAGTACTTC. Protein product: CATPTRGGGDWRETQYF. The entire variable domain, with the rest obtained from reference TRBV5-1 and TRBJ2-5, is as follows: KAGVTQTPRYLIKTRGQQVTLSCSPISGHRSVSWYQQTPGQGLQFLFEYFSETQRNKGNFPGRFSGRQFSNSRSEMNVSTLELGDSALYLCATPTRGGGDWRETQYFGPGTRLLVL.